These 18 T cell receptor beta chains were all obtained from the same sample, sequenced in a study of metastatic and nonmetastatic thyroid tumors. Thyroid surgery was preceded by no treatment in any patient. Using MiXCR, TCRdb reanalyzed the PCR reads. The data contain tens of thousands of clones, around 17% of them seen just once; the ten biggest clones take up 4% to 5.5%. Sequencing input: blood. These receptor sequences come from a female donor with papillary thyroid cancer or a benign thyroid nodule (not recorded which). Some clones in this sample may be carry-over from other donors' samples.

This clone was picked up a small number of times. The chain carries TRBV12-3 or TRBV12-4 and TRBJ2-7; 15 nucleotides agree with TRBD2. J gave up 6 bases and V 1 base, and 10 bases lay outside the gene matches. The CDR3 length is 18 residues. CDR3 protein: CASSLDFSGLAGGSEQYF. The CDR3 nucleotides are TGTGCCAGCAGTTTAGACTTCTCCGGACTAGCGGGAGGGTCCGAGCAGTACTTC.

The chain has TRBV6-1 and TRBJ1-5; no clear D. This CDR3 region has 14 residues. V lost 2 bases to trimming and J lost 7 bases, with 12 bases between them. Germline CDR1 MNHNS, CDR2 SASEGT. The CDR3 spells CASSEPRMRQPQHF. The CDR3 DNA follows: TGTGCCAGCAGTGAACCGAGGATGAGGCAGCCCCAGCATTTT.

This clone was seen many times. CDR3 in DNA: TGTGCCAGCAGCTTGGACCAGAACACTGAAGCTTTCTTT. Translated: CASSLDQNTEAFF. The J gene is TRBJ1-1, the V gene TRBV5-5; D not certain. This CDR3 is built from 13 residues. Germline V gene lookup returns CDR1 SGHKS and CDR2 YYEKEE (reference sequence). V shed 0 bases and J shed 1 base, with 4 bases lying between them.

This clone was seen repeatedly, ten times or more. Within the sample, other DNA sequences also encode this same CDR3. The rearrangement uses TRBV2 and TRBJ2-4, with TRBD2 as a possible D gene (6 bases). This CDR3 has 14 residues. CDR1 and CDR2 (germline): SNHLY, FYNNEI. V dropped 5 bases and J dropped 3 bases, with 11 bases sitting between them. This CDR3 reads CASSSGVDKNIQYF. CDR3 DNA: TGTGCCAGCAGTTCGGGGGTGGACAAAAACATTCAGTACTTC.

In its sample, this clone is medium-sized. The V gene is TRBV27, the J gene TRBJ2-7, with D maybe TRBD2 (5 bases). V dropped 2 bases and J dropped 3 bases, with 11 bases sitting between them. This CDR3 has 14 amino acids. Germline V gene lookup returns CDR1 MNHEY and CDR2 SMNVEV (reference sequence). The CDR3 nucleotides read TGTGCCAGCAGTTTACAGCTAGCAGGCTACGAGCAGTACTTC. This codes for CASSLQLAGYEQYF.

This clone was counted many times. CDR3 nucleotides: TGCAGTGCTTACGCCCGGGGGACAACTAATGAAAAACTGTTTTTT. Encoded protein: CSAYARGTTNEKLFF. The chain carries TRBV20-1 and TRBJ1-4; a weak D match, TRBD1 (5 bases). This CDR3 region has 15 residues. Germline V gene sequence: CDR1 DFQATT, CDR2 SNEGSKA (reference sequence). Trimming pared 5 bases from V and 0 bases from J, leaving 13 bases between.

This clone was counted ten times or more. This chain connects TRBV19 to TRBJ2-3, with D perhaps matching TRBD1 or TRBD2 (5 bases each). Trimming shortened V by 8 bases and J by 2 bases, and 11 bases separated the two germline ends. This CDR3 is built from 13 residues. Per the germline V gene, CDR1 is LNHDA and CDR2 is SQIVND (reference sequence). In DNA, the CDR3 is TGTGCCAGTGCCGGGACCATCACAGATACGCAGTATTTT. Encoded protein: CASAGTITDTQYF.

CDR3 sequence reads: CASTGELFF. DNA of the CDR3: TGTGCCAGCACCGGGGAGCTGTTTTTT. The chain is built from TRBV27 and TRBJ2-2; no clear D gene. Germline V gives CDR1 MNHEY, CDR2 SMNVEV (reference sequence). V lost 7 bases and J lost 6, with 0 bases in between. CDR3 length: 9 residues.

The chain uses TRBV9 and TRBJ2-3; tentative D call: TRBD2 (6 bases). In germline, CDR1 is SGDLS, CDR2 YYNGEE. Deletions cut 0 bases from V and 0 bases from J, with 23 bases between. This CDR3 has 20 residues. The DNA of the CDR3 is TGTGCCAGCAGCGTAGCCATCGGCGTAGCGGATCCTACTAGCACAGATACGCAGTATTTT. It codes for CASSVAIGVADPTSTDTQYF.

In this sample, this clone turned up once. This chain uses TRBV19 with TRBJ2-1; 10 nucleotides line up with TRBD2. CDR1 is LNHDA, CDR2 SQIVND, per germline (reference sequence). This CDR3 comprises 16 residues. Trimming took 2 bases from V and 2 from J; bases not matched to a gene: 3. The CDR3 nucleotides are TGTGCCAGTAGTATATTAGCGGGAGGCGCCTACAATGAGCAGTTCTTC. Encoded protein: CASSILAGGAYNEQFF.

This clone was found many times. For the CDR3, the DNA is TGTGCCAGCAGTGGCCTACAGGGGAGGTATGGCTACACCTTC. Its translation: CASSGLQGRYGYTF. The chain recombines TRBV6-1 with TRBJ1-2; 7 positions match TRBD1. The length of the CDR3 is 14 residues. V was clipped by 4 bases and J by 5 bases; unmatched bases: 7. Germline V gives CDR1 MNHNS, CDR2 SASEGT.

This clone occurred many times. The chain links TRBV18 to TRBJ2-5; 8 bases are a match to TRBD1. Germline V CDR1 and CDR2: KGHSH, LQKENI. The CDR3 loop spans 13 amino acids. The V gene end was trimmed by 3 bases and the J gene end by 6 bases; junction bases not matched to a gene: 3. The CDR3 region is CASSPDRVKTQYF. The CDR3, as DNA: TGTGCCAGCTCACCGGACAGGGTCAAGACCCAGTACTTC.

This clone showed up many times. V usage is TRBV5-5 and J usage is TRBJ1-2, with D possibly TRBD1 on 6 matching bases. The CDR3 totals 14 residues. The germline V and J ends were trimmed by 5 bases and 8 bases, with 19 bases remaining between them. CDR1 is SGHKS, CDR2 YYEKEE, per germline (reference sequence). The CDR3 loop is CASRSWGASEGYTF. The CDR3 DNA sequence: TGTGCCAGCAGATCGTGGGGGGCAAGTGAAGGCTACACCTTC.

The sample holds many counts of this clone. The chain combines TRBV2 with TRBJ2-7; tentatively, D is TRBD1 or TRBD2 (6 bases each). V gave up 2 bases and J gave up 6 bases, with 23 bases separating them. Germline V gene data show CDR1 as SNHLY and CDR2 as FYNNEI. This CDR3 is built from 17 residues. The CDR3 DNA is TGTGCCAGCAGTGAAAGGGGGGTGTTTGCGGGTTACGGCGAGCAGTACTTC. This codes for CASSERGVFAGYGEQYF.

This clone was observed at least ten times. CDR3 in amino acids: CASSLQEGENTEAFF. In nucleotides, the CDR3 is TGTGCCAGCAGCTTACAGGAGGGGGAGAACACTGAAGCTTTCTTT. This chain links TRBV7-8 with TRBJ1-1; D possibly corresponds to TRBD1 (6 bases). CDR1 and CDR2 (germline): SGHVS, FQNEAQ. The V end was cut by 2 bases, the J end by 1 base, with 11 bases between. The CDR3 runs 15 residues.

The chain joins TRBV6-5 to TRBJ1-4; D remains unclear. The CDR3 is 12 residues long. Per the germline V gene, CDR1 is MNHEY and CDR2 is SVGAGI. V lost 5 bases and J lost 7, with 8 bases in between. The CDR3 spells CASSVQGEKLFF. CDR3 sequence (DNA): TGTGCCAGCAGTGTACAAGGTGAAAAACTGTTTTTT.

This clone was picked up many times. The chain recombines TRBV14 with TRBJ2-2; TRBD1 matches at 7 bases. J lost 2 bases, V lost 6 bases, and 9 bases had no gene match. The CDR3 has 16 amino acids. Germline loops: CDR1 SGHDN, CDR2 FVKESK. CDR3 sequence (DNA): TGTGCCAGCAGTCCGGGACAGCGACTTAACACCGGGGAGCTGTTTTTT. As protein: CASSPGQRLNTGELFF.

The table lists this clone with many counts. This chain uses TRBV2 with TRBJ1-6; D remains unclear. This CDR3 region has 11 residues. Trimming pared 5 bases from V and 11 bases from J, leaving 7 bases between. Germline V gene sequence: CDR1 SNHLY, CDR2 FYNNEI. The CDR3 DNA is TGTGCCAGCAGTTTCAGGACACCCCTCCACTTT. Amino acids: CASSFRTPLHF. Looking up the rest from reference TRBV2 and TRBJ1-6 gives the full variable domain: EPEVTQTPSHQVTQMGQEVILRCVPISNHLYFYWYRQILGQKVEFLVSFYNNEISEKSEIFDDQFSVERPDGSNFTLKIRSTKLEDSAMYFCASSFRTPLHFGNGTRLTVT.